The 14 T cell receptor beta chains below come from one sample, sequenced in a study of T cells in Graves' hyperthyroidism and ophthalmopathy. There were TCR beta CDR3 regions amplified from RNA transcripts. HTBI primers drove first-round RT-PCR of the TCR CDR3. TCRdb passed the multiplex PCR reads through MiXCR, listing each CDR3 protein once. The data show hundreds of thousands of distinct CDR3 sequences, roughly 15% seen once. Material for sequencing was blood. These TCRs come from a woman aged 40 to 50 with Graves' ophthalmopathy.

This clonotype has a count of ten or more. This chain connects TRBV7-8 to TRBJ2-7; TRBD1 agrees at 8 bases. J gave up 4 bases and V 5 bases, and 7 bases lay outside the gene matches. The CDR3 has 14 amino acids. CDR1 and CDR2 from the germline V gene are SGHVS and FQNEAQ. The CDR3 bases are TGTGCCAGCAGCCCGAACCGGGACAGGTACGAGCAGTACTTC. It specifies CASSPNRDRYEQYF.

This clonotype was picked up one time. It may be a read error: a sequence one base away is much more abundant. The chain has TRBV7-8 and TRBJ1-1; TRBD1 might be the D (5 bases). From germline, CDR1 is SGHVS and CDR2 FQNEAQ. The CDR3 loop spans 14 amino acids. V dropped 5 bases and J dropped 1 base, with 11 bases sitting between them. This CDR3 reads CASSKGGENTEAFF. The CDR3 DNA reads as TGTGCCAGCAGCAAGGGAGGGGAGAACACTGAAGCTTTCTTT.

This clonotype came up many times. V and J are TRBV5-1 and TRBJ1-2, with TRBD1 as a possible D gene (6 bases). CDR1 and CDR2 from the germline V gene are SGHRS and YFSETQ. This CDR3 region has 16 residues. Deletions cut 1 base from V and 8 bases from J, with 21 bases between. The CDR3 sequence is CASSLRFTPGEEGYTF. CDR3 DNA sequence: TGCGCCAGCAGCTTGCGCTTCACACCAGGGGAGGAGGGCTACACCTTC.

At least ten counts were recorded for this clonotype. The chain has TRBV7-6 and TRBJ2-7; 8 bases map to TRBD2. V gave up 1 base and J gave up 6 bases; unmatched junction bases: 8. The CDR3 consists of 15 residues. CDR1 SGHVS and CDR2 FNYEAQ come from the germline V gene. CDR3 nucleotides: TGTGCCAGCAGCTTAGGAACTAGCGGAACTACCGAGCAGTACTTC. Amino acids: CASSLGTSGTTEQYF.

This clonotype was observed many times. The V and J genes are TRBV20-1 and TRBJ2-1, with TRBD2 matching over 7 bases. CDR1 and CDR2 from the germline V gene are DFQATT and SNEGSKA (reference sequence). V was pared by 4 bases and J by 9 bases, with 15 bases of the junction left unmatched. The CDR3 covers 15 residues. CDR3 protein: CSATTASGRWSEQFF. CDR3 DNA sequence: TGCAGTGCTACGACCGCTAGCGGAAGATGGAGTGAGCAGTTCTTC.

This clonotype was counted at least ten times. This chain joins TRBV2 and TRBJ1-5, with D unclear. Trimming pared 7 bases from V and 5 bases from J, leaving 15 bases between. Germline loops: CDR1 SNHLY, CDR2 FYNNEI. The CDR3 consists of 14 residues. The CDR3 region has the DNA TGTGCCAGCATGAGGGAGGAATGGGATCAGCCCCAGCATTTT. This codes for CASMREEWDQPQHF.

The V call is TRBV18, the J call TRBJ2-7; a weak D match, TRBD1 (5 bases). The CDR3 totals 14 residues. CDR1 and CDR2 from the germline V gene are KGHSH and LQKENI. V gave up 6 bases and J gave up 6 bases, with 18 bases separating them. In nucleotides, the CDR3 is TGTGCCAGCTCCCCCCGGCAGGGAATGGGCGAGCAGTACTTC. Protein product: CASSPRQGMGEQYF.

This clonotype was counted at least ten times. The J gene is TRBJ1-6, the V gene TRBV6-1; 7 nucleotides agree with TRBD1. Looked up from germline, CDR1 is MNHNS and CDR2 is SASEGT. The CDR3 is 14 amino acids. J was trimmed by 7 bases and V by 5 bases; bases with no gene match: 5. CDR3 loop: CASSSTGRNSPLHF. CDR3 sequence (DNA): TGTGCCAGCAGTTCGACAGGGAGGAATTCACCCCTCCACTTT.

This clonotype appeared many times. CDR3: CASSTGQGRDTQYF. CDR3 bases: TGCGCCAGCAGCACCGGACAGGGAAGAGATACGCAGTATTTT. This chain joins TRBV5-1 and TRBJ2-3; 8 nucleotides match TRBD1. J gave up 5 bases and V 4 bases, and 6 bases lay outside the gene matches. The CDR3 loop spans 14 amino acids. The germline V gene encodes CDR1 SGHRS and CDR2 YFSETQ.

This clonotype was counted at least ten times. The chain is built from TRBV7-8 and TRBJ2-6; 7 bases fit TRBD2. The CDR3 has 18 residues. The ends lost 3 bases at V and 3 bases at J; junction bases unmatched: 11. From germline, CDR1 is SGHVS and CDR2 FQNEAQ. The CDR3 DNA follows: TGTGCCAGCAGCTTCCAGGAGCGGGGTCTTGATGGGGCCAACGTCCTGACTTTC. Translated, it gives CASSFQERGLDGANVLTF.

This chain uses TRBV10-3 with TRBJ2-3; maybe TRBD2 (5 bases). Germline CDR1 and CDR2: ENHRY and SYGVKD. The germline V and J ends were trimmed by 3 bases and 5 bases, with 21 bases remaining between them. The CDR3 has 17 amino acids. The CDR3 protein is CAISDPTHPGGRDTQYF. The CDR3 DNA is TGTGCCATCAGTGACCCGACCCATCCCGGAGGTCGAGATACGCAGTATTTT.

The gene calls are TRBV7-3 and TRBJ1-1, with TRBD1 matching over 7 bases. Trimming took 6 bases from V and 6 from J; bases not matched to a gene: 7. Germline CDR1 is SGHTA and CDR2 is FQGTGA. This CDR3 spans 13 amino acids. Here the CDR3 DNA reads TGTGCCAGCAGGCCCGCAGGGGGGCCTGAAGCTTTCTTT. Encoded protein: CASRPAGGPEAFF.

The table lists this clonotype with many counts. The rearrangement uses TRBV2 and TRBJ2-3; D might be TRBD1 (6 bases). The CDR3 is made up of 14 amino acids. V was shortened by 2 bases and J by 3 bases, with 9 bases between the two germline ends. Germline V gene lookup returns CDR1 SNHLY and CDR2 FYNNEI. CDR3 sequence: CASSEQGLTDTQYF. CDR3 bases: TGTGCCAGCAGTGAACAGGGGTTAACAGATACGCAGTATTTT.

This clonotype was picked up many times. The chain combines TRBV20-1 with TRBJ2-2; D may be TRBD1 or TRBD2 (5 bases each). V gave up 5 bases and J gave up 2 bases, with 12 bases separating them. Germline values: CDR1 DFQATT, CDR2 SNEGSKA (reference sequence). The CDR3 has 14 residues. The CDR3 protein is CSAGGQPNTGELFF. The CDR3 DNA reads TGCAGTGCTGGGGGTCAGCCCAACACCGGGGAGCTGTTTTTT.